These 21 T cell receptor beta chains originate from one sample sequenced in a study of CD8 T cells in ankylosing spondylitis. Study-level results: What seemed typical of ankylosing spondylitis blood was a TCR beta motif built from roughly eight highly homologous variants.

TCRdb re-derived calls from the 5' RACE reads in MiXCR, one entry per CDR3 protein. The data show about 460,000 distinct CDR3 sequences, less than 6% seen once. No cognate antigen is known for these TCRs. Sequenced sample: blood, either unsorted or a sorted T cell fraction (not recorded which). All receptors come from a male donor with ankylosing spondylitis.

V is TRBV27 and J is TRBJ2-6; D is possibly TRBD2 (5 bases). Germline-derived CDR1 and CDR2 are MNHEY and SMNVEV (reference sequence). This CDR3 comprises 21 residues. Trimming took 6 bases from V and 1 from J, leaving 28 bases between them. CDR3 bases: TGTGCCAGCAGCCAAAGGCGGCTAATCGGAGGAGAATGGTCTGGGGCCAACGTCCTGACTTTC. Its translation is CASSQRRLIGGEWSGANVLTF.

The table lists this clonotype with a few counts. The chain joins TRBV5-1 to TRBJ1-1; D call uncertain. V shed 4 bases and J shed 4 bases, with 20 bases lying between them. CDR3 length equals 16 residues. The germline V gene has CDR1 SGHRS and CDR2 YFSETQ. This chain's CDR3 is CASSTGRHGASTEAFF. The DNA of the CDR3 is TGCGCCAGCAGCACCGGGCGGCATGGAGCGAGCACTGAAGCTTTCTTT.

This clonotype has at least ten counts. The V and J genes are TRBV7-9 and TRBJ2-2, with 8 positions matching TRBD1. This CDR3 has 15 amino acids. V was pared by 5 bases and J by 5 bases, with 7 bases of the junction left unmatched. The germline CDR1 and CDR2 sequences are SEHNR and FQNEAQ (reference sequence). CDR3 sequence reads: CASSKAGGRTGELFF. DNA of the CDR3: TGTGCCAGCAGCAAGGCAGGGGGCAGGACCGGGGAGCTGTTTTTT.

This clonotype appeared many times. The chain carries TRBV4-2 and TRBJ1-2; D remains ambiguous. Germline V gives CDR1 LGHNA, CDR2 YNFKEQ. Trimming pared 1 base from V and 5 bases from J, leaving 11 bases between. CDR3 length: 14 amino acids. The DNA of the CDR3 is TGTGCCAGCAGCCAAGTCCGGGCCGAGTATGGCTACACCTTC. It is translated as CASSQVRAEYGYTF.

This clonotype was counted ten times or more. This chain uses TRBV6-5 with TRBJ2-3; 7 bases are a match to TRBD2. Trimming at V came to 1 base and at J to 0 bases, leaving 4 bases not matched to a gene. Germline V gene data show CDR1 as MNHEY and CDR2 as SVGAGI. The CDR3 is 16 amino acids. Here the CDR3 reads CASSYLGGHSTDTQYF. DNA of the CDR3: TGTGCCAGCAGTTACTTGGGAGGGCACAGCACAGATACGCAGTATTTT.

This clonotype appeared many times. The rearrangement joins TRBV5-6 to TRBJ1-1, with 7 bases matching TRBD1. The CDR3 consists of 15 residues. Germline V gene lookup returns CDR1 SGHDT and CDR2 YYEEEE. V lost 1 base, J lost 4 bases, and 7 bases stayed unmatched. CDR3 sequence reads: CASSLFRAGGTEAFF. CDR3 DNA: TGTGCCAGCAGCTTGTTTAGGGCAGGGGGCACTGAAGCTTTCTTT. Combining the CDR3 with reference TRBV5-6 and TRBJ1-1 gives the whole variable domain DAGVTQSPTHLIKTRGQQVTLRCSPKSGHDTVSWYQQALGQGPQFIFQYYEEEERQRGNFPDRFSGHQFPNYSSELNVNALLLGDSALYLCASSLFRAGGTEAFFGQGTRLTVV.

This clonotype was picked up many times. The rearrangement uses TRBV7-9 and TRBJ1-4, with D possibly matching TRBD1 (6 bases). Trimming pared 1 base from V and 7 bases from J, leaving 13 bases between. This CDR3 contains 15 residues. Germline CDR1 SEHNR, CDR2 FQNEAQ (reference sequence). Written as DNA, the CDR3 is TGTGCCAGCAGCTTAGGAGGGGGAGGCGGTGAAAAACTGTTTTTT. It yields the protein CASSLGGGGGEKLFF.

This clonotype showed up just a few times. The DNA for the CDR3 is TGCGCCAGCAGCTTTTCGGCCCTAGGAGGTGAGCAGTACTTC. Amino acid sequence: CASSFSALGGEQYF. V usage is TRBV5-1 and J usage is TRBJ2-7, with D perhaps matching TRBD2 (5 bases). CDR3 size: 14 residues. The V end lost 2 bases, the J end lost 7 bases, and 16 bases lay between the germline ends. Looked up from germline, CDR1 is SGHRS and CDR2 is YFSETQ.

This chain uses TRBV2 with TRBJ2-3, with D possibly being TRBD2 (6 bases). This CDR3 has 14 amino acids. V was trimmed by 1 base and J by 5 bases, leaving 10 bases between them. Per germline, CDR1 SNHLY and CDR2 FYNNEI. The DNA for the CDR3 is TGTGCCAGCAGTGAAGGAACAGCGGGAGATACGCAGTATTTT. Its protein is CASSEGTAGDTQYF.

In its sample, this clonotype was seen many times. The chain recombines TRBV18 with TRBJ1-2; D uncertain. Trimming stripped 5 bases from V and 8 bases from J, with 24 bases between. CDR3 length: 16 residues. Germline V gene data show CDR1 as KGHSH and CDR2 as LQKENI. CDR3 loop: CASSSTVADLPEGYTF. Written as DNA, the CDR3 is TGTGCCAGCTCAAGTACGGTGGCTGATCTTCCTGAGGGCTACACCTTC.

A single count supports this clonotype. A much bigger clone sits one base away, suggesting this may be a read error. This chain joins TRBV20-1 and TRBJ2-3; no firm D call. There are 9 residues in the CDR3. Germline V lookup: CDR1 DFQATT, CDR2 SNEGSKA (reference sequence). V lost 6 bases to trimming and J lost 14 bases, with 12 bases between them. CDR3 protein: CSASLRGYF. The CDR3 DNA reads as TGCAGTGCCTCCCTAAGAGGGTATTTT.

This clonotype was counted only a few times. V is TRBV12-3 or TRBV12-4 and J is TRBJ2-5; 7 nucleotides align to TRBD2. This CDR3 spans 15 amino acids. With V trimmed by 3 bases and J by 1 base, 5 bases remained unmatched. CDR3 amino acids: CASSLKRGSQETQYF. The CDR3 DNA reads TGTGCCAGCAGTTTGAAGCGGGGAAGCCAAGAGACCCAGTACTTC.

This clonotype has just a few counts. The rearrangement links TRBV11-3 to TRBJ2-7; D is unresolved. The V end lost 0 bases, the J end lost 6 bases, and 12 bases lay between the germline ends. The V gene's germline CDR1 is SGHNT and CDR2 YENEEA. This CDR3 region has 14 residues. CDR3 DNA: TGTGCCAGCAGCTTAGACGCCGCGTCTGGCGAGCAGTACTTC. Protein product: CASSLDAASGEQYF. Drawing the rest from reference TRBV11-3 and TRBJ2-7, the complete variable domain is EAGVVQSPRYKIIEKKQPVAFWCNPISGHNTLYWYLQNLGQGPELLIRYENEEAVDDSQLPKDRFSAERLKGVDSTLKIQPAELGDSAVYLCASSLDAASGEQYFGPGTRLTVT.

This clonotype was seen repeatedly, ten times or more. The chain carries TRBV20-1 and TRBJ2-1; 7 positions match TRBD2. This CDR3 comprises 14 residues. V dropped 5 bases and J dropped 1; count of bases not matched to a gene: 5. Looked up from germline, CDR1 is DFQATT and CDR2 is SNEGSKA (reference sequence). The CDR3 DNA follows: TGCAGTGCTCCTAGCGGCGAGTCCTACAATGAGCAGTTCTTC. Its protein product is CSAPSGESYNEQFF.

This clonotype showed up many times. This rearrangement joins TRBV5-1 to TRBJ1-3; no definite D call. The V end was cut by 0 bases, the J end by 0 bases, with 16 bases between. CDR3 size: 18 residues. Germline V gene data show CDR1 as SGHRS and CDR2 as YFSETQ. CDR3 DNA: TGCGCCAGCAGCTTGGGCCATACCGACCTAGGCTCTGGAAACACCATATATTTT. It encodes CASSLGHTDLGSGNTIYF.

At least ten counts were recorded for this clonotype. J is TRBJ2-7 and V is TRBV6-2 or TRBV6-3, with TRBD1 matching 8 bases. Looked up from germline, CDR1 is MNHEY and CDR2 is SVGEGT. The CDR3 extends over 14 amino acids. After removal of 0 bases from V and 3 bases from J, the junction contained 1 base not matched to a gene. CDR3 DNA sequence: TGTGCCAGCAGTTACTCACAGGGGGTCTACGAGCAGTACTTC. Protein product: CASSYSQGVYEQYF.

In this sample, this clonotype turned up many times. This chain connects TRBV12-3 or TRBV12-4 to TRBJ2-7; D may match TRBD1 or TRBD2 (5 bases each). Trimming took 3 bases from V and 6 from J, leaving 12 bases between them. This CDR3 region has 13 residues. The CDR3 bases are TGTGCCAGCAGTTTGGGGCGAGGGGTCGAGCAGTACTTC. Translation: CASSLGRGVEQYF.

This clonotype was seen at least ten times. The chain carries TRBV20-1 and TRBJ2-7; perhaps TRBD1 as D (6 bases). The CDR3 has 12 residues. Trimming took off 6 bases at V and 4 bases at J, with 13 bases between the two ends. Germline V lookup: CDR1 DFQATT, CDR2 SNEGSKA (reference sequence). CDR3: CSAVGTIYEQYF. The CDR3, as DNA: TGCAGTGCCGTCGGGACAATTTACGAGCAGTACTTC.

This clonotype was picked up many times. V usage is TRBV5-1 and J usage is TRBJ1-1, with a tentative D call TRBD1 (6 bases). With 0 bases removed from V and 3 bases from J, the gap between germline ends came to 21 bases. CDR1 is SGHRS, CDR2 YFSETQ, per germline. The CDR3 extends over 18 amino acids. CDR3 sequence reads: CASSLARPGGREDTEAFF. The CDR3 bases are TGCGCCAGCAGCTTGGCCCGACCGGGGGGCAGGGAGGACACTGAAGCTTTCTTT.

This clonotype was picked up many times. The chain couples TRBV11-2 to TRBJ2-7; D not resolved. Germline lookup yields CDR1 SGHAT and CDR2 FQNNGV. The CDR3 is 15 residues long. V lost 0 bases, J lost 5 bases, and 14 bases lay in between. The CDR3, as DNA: TGTGCCAGCAGCTTAGAATTCGACACCGCAAACGAGCAGTACTTC. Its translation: CASSLEFDTANEQYF. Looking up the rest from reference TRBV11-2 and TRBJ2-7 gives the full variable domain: EAGVAQSPRYKIIEKRQSVAFWCNPISGHATLYWYQQILGQGPKLLIQFQNNGVVDDSQLPKDRFSAERLKGVDSTLKIQPAKLEDSAVYLCASSLEFDTANEQYFGPGTRLTVT.

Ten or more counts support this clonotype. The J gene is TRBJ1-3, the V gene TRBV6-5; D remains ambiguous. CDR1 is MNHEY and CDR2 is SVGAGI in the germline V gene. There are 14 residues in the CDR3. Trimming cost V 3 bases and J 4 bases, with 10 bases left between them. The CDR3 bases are TGTGCCAGCAGTTATAGGGTGGGCGGAAACACCATATATTTT. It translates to CASSYRVGGNTIYF.